This T cell receptor beta chain came from a study of cytomegalovirus exposure and HLA in healthy donors. Overall study context: Researchers previously reported finding 90 million to 130 million unique TCR beta sequences from roughly 170 million T cells. Researchers found that about 82% of almost 400 genotyped donors fell within the Caucasian-associated ancestry cluster. Study results and caveats: By a later analysis, the bulk of CMV-associated TCR beta chains appeared HLA-restricted.

Primers for the PCR totalled 60 Vbeta and 13 Jbeta. The repertoire was sequenced with immunoSEQ multiplex PCR; TCRdb's copy has only in-frame clones and lacks some. The table records about 140,000 clones, over 75% of them present only once. All donors participated as healthy donors of bone marrow. Germline values: CDR1 LNHDA, CDR2 SQIVND (reference sequence). This CDR3 region has 17 residues. V was clipped by 4 bases and J by 4 bases, with 22 bases between them. As concerns this clone: Its antigen is not identified.

Sequenced: PBMCs. The chain has TRBV19 and TRBJ1-2; D is unclear. This receptor was taken from a woman in her 50s in good health and CMV-seropositive. CDR3 loop: CASSTPGRLTNSYGYTF. The CDR3 DNA is TGTGCCAGTAGTACCCCCGGCCGGCTTACTAACTCCTATGGCTACACCTTC.